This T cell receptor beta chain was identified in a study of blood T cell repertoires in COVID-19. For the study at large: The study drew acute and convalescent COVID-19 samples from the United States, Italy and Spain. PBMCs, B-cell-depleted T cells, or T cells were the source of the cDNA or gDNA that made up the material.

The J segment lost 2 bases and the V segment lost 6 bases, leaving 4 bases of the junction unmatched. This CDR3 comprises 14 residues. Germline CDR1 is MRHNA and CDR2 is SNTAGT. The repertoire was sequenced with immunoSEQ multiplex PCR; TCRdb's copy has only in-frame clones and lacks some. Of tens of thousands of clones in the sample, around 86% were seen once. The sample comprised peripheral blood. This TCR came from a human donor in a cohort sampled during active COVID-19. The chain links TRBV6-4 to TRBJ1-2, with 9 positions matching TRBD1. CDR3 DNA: TGTGCCAGCAGCGCCGGGACAGGGAACTATGGCTACACCTTC. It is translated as CASSAGTGNYGYTF.